The sequence of this T cell receptor (beta chain) was determined in a study of PD-1 blockade in classical Hodgkin lymphoma (dated by TCRdb to 2020 to 2022). Context from the whole study: Nivolumab dosing was 3 mg/kg intravenously every 2 weeks, continuing until either disease progression or unacceptable toxicity. To define a peripheral blood immune signature of response to PD-1 blockade in classical Hodgkin lymphoma, the study combined TCR beta sequencing with CyTOF.

According to the study, the label for this sample's time point signals: cycle 4 day 1 (C4D1), after five to seven weeks of nivolumab. All trial patients had relapsed after autologous stem cell transplantation, with cohorts A, B and C differing in prior brentuximab vedotin exposure. A total of about 51 patients with relapsed/refractory classical Hodgkin lymphoma made up the trial cohort, and each patient's best overall response was complete response, partial response or progressive disease. Trial patients were treated with single-agent nivolumab in the multi-cohort phase II CheckMate 205 trial. An independent review committee assessed best overall response by applying the 2007 International Working Group response criteria. Trial PBMCs were collected immediately before nivolumab initiation (C1D1) and during therapy at cycle 2 day 1 and cycle 4 day 1. Peripheral blood was collected in 8 mL Vacutainer Cell Preparation Tubes, from which PBMCs were isolated by centrifugation and then cryopreserved.

V is pruned by 1 base and J by 9 bases, leaving 5 bases of the junction without a gene match. Its CDR3 holds 15 amino acids, cysteine through phenylalanine. Left in the record is the CDR3 DNA by itself, 45 bases read in frame from the first base. The germline V gene gives CDR1 as SGHAT and CDR2 as FQNNGV. What the work shows at the level of the full study, not this receptor alone: The study was limited to a single clinical trial cohort, and causes of repertoire differences, possibly disease activity or prior therapy, remained undefined. Trial patients with a complete response had baseline diversity similar to that of newly diagnosed patients, while partial responders and progressors had significantly lower diversity. Lower diversity was observed in patients in whom nivolumab was started less than 1 year after ASCT, and these patients were excluded from later analyses so that confounding by immune reconstitution would be avoided. Baseline TCR diversity was reported as lower in newly diagnosed patients than in healthy donors, and lower still in relapsed/refractory patients. A significant rise by C4D1 was seen in CD4+ but not CD8+ TCR diversity (p=0.0027 vs p=0.16), with the rise being most apparent in complete responders (p=0.02).

Genomic DNA was extracted with the Qiagen DNeasy kit from unsorted PBMCs and from negatively selected CD4+ and CD8+ fractions. TCR beta CDR3 regions were amplified by immunoSEQ multiplex PCR using primers annealing to V and J segments. A synthetic immune receptor repertoire was used to minimize amplification bias, and any residual bias was removed computationally once sequencing was done. In the authors' own workflow: Repertoire diversity was quantified as the Shannon entropy index using custom Python scripts. Unsorted, CD4+ and CD8+ repertoires were analyzed separately, except in combined analyses where CD4+ and CD8+ sequences were merged in silico. Clonal expansion was defined as at least a 2-fold frequency increase after treatment relative to C1D1, with a pseudocount of 0.5 for undetected baseline clones. Singleton clones were defined as clones with 0 or 1 copy at C1D1, and non-singleton clones were defined as clones with 2 or more copies. Clones expanded in unsorted samples were annotated as CD4+, CD8+ or unknown by matching protein sequences in sorted samples from the same patient. Wilcoxon tests were applied to paired samples to test diversity changes from C1D1 to C4D1. Entries here come from immuneACCESS through TCRdb and include only in-frame sequences with V and J called. Some clones fail to appear in such tables; in the studies checked, an unresolved V gene covers under half of the shortfall, and the cause of the remainder is unknown. V and J calls and clone size are copied from that table; D and trimming were computed from the DNA. In this sample the table shows some 58,000 clones, over 85% of which occur a single time. Around 8% of the sample belongs to the ten largest clones.

Note on this clone: Its binding antigen is unknown. Base-call qualities are not available, and no considerably larger clone is one nucleotide away.

The sequence derives from a human donor with classical Hodgkin lymphoma. Here the chain combines TRBV11-2 and TRBJ2-1, and 11 bases in between align with TRBD2. Sequenced material: peripheral blood mononuclear cells (PBMCs), taken before the fourth cycle of nivolumab. This receptor has the CDR3 CASSLGYLAGGEQFF. The DNA reads TGTGCCAGCAGCTTAGGGTACCTAGCGGGAGGTGAGCAGTTCTTC.